This is a list of T cell receptor beta chains from one sample in a study of regulatory T cells in long-lasting Graves disease. TCRdb used MiXCR to reprocess the multiplex PCR reads, holding one entry per CDR3 protein. The table records almost 350,000 distinct CDR3 sequences, around a fifth of them present only once. This material consisted of peripheral blood mononuclear cells (PBMCs), taken when the disease was refractory, from a patient treated with antithyroid drugs. Receptors were obtained from a female donor with Graves disease. Both conserved end residues are part of each CDR3. The D gene is left open where the match is weak. Part of the rows lack a size; the others show once, few, many or a class for expanded clones.

v_call	d_call	j_call	clone_size	cdr3_aa	cdr3_nt
TRBV27	TRBD2	TRBJ2-7	few	CAGSLSAGSSYEQYF	TGTGCCGGCAGTTTATCAGCGGGGTCCTCCTACGAGCAGTACTTC
TRBV7-9	-	TRBJ2-2	-	CASSLYTSGELFF	TGTGCCAGCAGCTTATACACTTCCGGGGAGCTGTTTTTT
TRBV6-1	-	TRBJ2-7	many	CASSSNRYEQYF	TGTGCCAGCAGCAGTAACAGGTACGAGCAGTACTTC
TRBV11-2	TRBD1	TRBJ2-2	many	CASSRDRMTGELFF	TGTGCCAGCAGCAGGGACAGGATGACCGGGGAGCTGTTTTTT
TRBV5-1	-	TRBJ2-1	few	CASSSKEQGGTEQFF	TGCGCCAGCAGCTCTAAGGAGCAAGGGGGTACCGAGCAGTTCTTC
TRBV5-6	TRBD1	TRBJ1-6	few	CASSSLQGTDNSPLHF	TGTGCCAGCAGCTCCTTACAGGGGACGGATAATTCACCCCTCCACTTT
TRBV4-1	-	TRBJ2-5	-	CASSQFESETQYF	TGCGCCAGCAGCCAATTTGAATCTGAGACCCAGTACTTC
TRBV7-2	-	TRBJ1-1	many	CASSVLSGMSNTEAFF	TGTGCCAGCAGCGTTCTTTCAGGGATGAGCAACACTGAAGCTTTCTTT
TRBV30	-	TRBJ1-1	-	CAWRALRNTINTEAFF	TGTGCCTGGAGGGCCCTAAGGAACACTATTAACACTGAAGCTTTCTTT
TRBV5-4	TRBD2	TRBJ2-5	many	CASSSQRGGGVETQYF	TGTGCCAGCAGCTCGCAGCGGGGCGGGGGGGTAGAGACCCAGTACTTC
TRBV7-2	-	TRBJ1-6	-	CASSFRDGPLHF	TGTGCCAGCAGCTTCAGGGACGGACCCCTCCACTTT
TRBV11-2	-	TRBJ2-3	few	CASSQSVRDTQYF	TGTGCCAGCAGCCAGAGCGTCAGGGATACGCAGTATTTT
TRBV30	-	TRBJ1-5	many	CAWSGGAHSNQPQHF	TGTGCCTGGAGTGGGGGGGCCCATTCCAATCAGCCCCAGCATTTT
TRBV28	TRBD1	TRBJ1-1	many	CASSRDRGTEAFF	TGTGCCAGCAGTCGGGACAGGGGGACTGAAGCTTTCTTT
TRBV7-8	-	TRBJ2-7	-	CASSLKRGRELDEQYF	TGTGCCAGCAGCTTAAAAAGGGGACGGGAGCTAGACGAGCAGTACTTC
TRBV6-5	-	TRBJ1-5	many	CASSYGMYSNQPQHF	TGTGCCAGCAGTTACGGCATGTATAGCAATCAGCCCCAGCATTTT
TRBV30	-	TRBJ1-1	few	CAWSGRVVNTEAFF	TGTGCCTGGAGTGGGCGGGTTGTGAACACTGAAGCTTTCTTT
TRBV4-1	-	TRBJ1-5	many	CASSPSHGNQPQHF	TGCGCCAGCAGCCCGAGTCATGGCAATCAGCCCCAGCATTTT
TRBV5-1	TRBD2	TRBJ2-7	many	CASSLELAGVFYEQYF	TGCGCCAGCAGCTTGGAACTAGCGGGAGTATTCTACGAGCAGTACTTC
TRBV11-2	-	TRBJ1-1	many	CASSFTHPGSIGEAFF	TGTGCCAGCAGCTTCACACATCCAGGGTCTATAGGTGAAGCTTTCTTT
TRBV7-3	-	TRBJ2-7	few	CASSLRAGTDYEQYF	TGTGCCAGCAGCTTAAGGGCCGGGACTGACTACGAGCAGTACTTC
TRBV5-1	-	TRBJ2-7	-	CASSLVHYEQYF	TGCGCCAGCAGCTTGGTTCATTACGAGCAGTACTTC
TRBV20-1	-	TRBJ2-2	-	CSAGGGAGPGELFF	TGCAGTGCTGGAGGGGGCGCCGGACCCGGGGAGCTGTTTTTT
TRBV10-3	TRBD1	TRBJ1-5	many	CAIRDGTAPENAQHF	TGTGCCATCAGGGACGGGACAGCCCCGGAAAACGCCCAGCATTTT
TRBV6-1	-	TRBJ1-4	many	CASSVFTAGKLFF	TGTGCCAGCAGTGTTTTTACGGCCGGAAAACTGTTTTTT
TRBV7-9	-	TRBJ2-5	many	CASSVGWDNQETQYF	TGTGCCAGCAGCGTAGGGTGGGACAACCAAGAGACCCAGTACTTC
TRBV6-5	-	TRBJ2-7	-	CASSYHVGSYEQYF	TGTGCCAGCAGTTACCATGTGGGCTCCTACGAGCAGTACTTC
TRBV28	TRBD1	TRBJ2-7	many	CASSPGGRIYEQYF	TGTGCCAGCAGTCCAGGGGGCCGTATCTACGAGCAGTACTTC
TRBV28	TRBD1	TRBJ2-7	few	CASTTGDSSYEQYF	TGTGCCAGCACTACAGGGGACAGCTCCTACGAGCAGTACTTC
TRBV5-1	-	TRBJ2-7	many	CASSLISHEQYF	TGCGCCAGCAGCTTGATTTCCCACGAGCAGTACTTC
TRBV7-9	-	TRBJ1-2	many	CASSNRDDLNYGYTF	TGTGCCAGCAGCAACCGGGACGACTTAAACTATGGCTACACCTTC
TRBV7-2	-	TRBJ1-2	once	CASSLQGGDYGYTF	TGTGCCAGCAGCTTACAAGGGGGGGACTATGGCTACACCTTC
TRBV2	-	TRBJ2-2	-	CAVAGTGEAGELFF	TGTGCCGTAGCGGGAACAGGGGAAGCCGGGGAGCTGTTTTTT
TRBV18	TRBD2	TRBJ2-3	-	CASSRSGAKDTQYF	TGTGCCAGCTCACGAAGCGGGGCTAAAGATACGCAGTATTTT
TRBV5-5	-	TRBJ1-5	many	CASSLVGYQQPQHF	TGTGCCAGCAGCTTGGTAGGGTATCAGCAGCCCCAGCATTTT
TRBV5-1	-	TRBJ1-1	many	CASSVRYSNTEAFF	TGCGCCAGCAGCGTCAGATATAGTAACACTGAAGCTTTCTTT
TRBV6-2/TRBV6-3	TRBD1	TRBJ2-7	-	CASTPGQGFSPLYEQYF	TGTGCCAGCACTCCCGGACAGGGATTCTCTCCCCTATACGAGCAGTACTTC
TRBV30	-	TRBJ1-2	many	CAWTEKGGGWGYGYTF	TGTGCCTGGACCGAGAAGGGGGGCGGGTGGGGATATGGCTACACCTTC
TRBV19	TRBD1	TRBJ1-1	few	CASSTGTAVPNTEAFF	TGTGCCAGTAGCACCGGGACAGCGGTCCCGAACACTGAAGCTTTCTTT
TRBV10-3	-	TRBJ2-5	many	CAISESAETQYF	TGTGCCATCAGTGAGTCTGCGGAGACCCAGTACTTC
TRBV28	-	TRBJ1-5	many	CASRLRGNSNQPQHF	TGTGCCAGCAGATTACGGGGGAATAGCAATCAGCCCCAGCATTTT